This T cell receptor (beta chain) was captured by sequencing in a study of brain T cells in children with intractable seizures. The protocol was immunoSEQ multiplex PCR, while the TCRdb copy is restricted to in-frame clones and leaves out a portion. In the table there are under 400,000 clones, about 93% of which are singletons. CDR1 is MNHEY and CDR2 is SMNVEV in the germline V gene (reference sequence). V gave up 6 bases and J gave up 6 bases; unmatched junction bases: 5. CDR3 length: 14 amino acids. Time point indicated: blood from clinic visit 5 months post-surgery; TSC patient then seizure free. Sequencing was limited to surgery cases with top T cell transcript signatures in brain tissue.

The chain carries TRBV27 and TRBJ2-4, with 10 positions matching TRBD1. Sequenced material: peripheral blood, taken 4 to 6 months after surgery. This TCR was sampled from a boy less than two years old with tuberous sclerosis and intractable seizures. The CDR3 region has the DNA TGTGCCAGCAGGAAGGACAGGGGGGGAAACATTCAGTACTTC. Protein sequence: CASRKDRGGNIQYF.